The 14 T cell receptor beta chains in this list originate from one sample, sequenced in a study of shared T cell receptors in the human thymus. Method: immunoSEQ multiplex PCR; TCRdb's copy keeps in-frame clones and lacks some. The table shows about 380,000 clones, with around 93% occurring only once. The sequenced sample was thymocytes. These receptors all come from a human donor.

This clone was seen a single time. The CDR3 sequence is CASSVEGTQETQYF. For the CDR3, the DNA is TGTGCCAGCAGCGTAGAAGGCACCCAAGAGACCCAGTACTTC. This rearrangement joins TRBV9 to TRBJ2-5; D not certain. CDR1 is SGDLS and CDR2 is YYNGEE in the germline V gene. This CDR3 comprises 14 residues. V was shortened by 0 bases and J by 1 base, with 7 bases between the two germline ends.

The chain uses TRBV5-1 and TRBJ1-1, with TRBD1 as a possible D gene (5 bases). From germline, CDR1 is SGHRS and CDR2 YFSETQ. The V gene lost 4 bases and the J gene lost 2 bases, with 12 bases spanning the gap. The CDR3 has 14 residues. CDR3 sequence: CASSVGAGNTEAFF. The CDR3 DNA sequence: TGCGCCAGCAGCGTCGGGGCGGGCAACACTGAAGCTTTCTTT.

The rearrangement joins TRBV6-4 to TRBJ1-5; TRBD1 might be the D (6 bases). Germline CDR1 and CDR2: MRHNA and SNTAGT. Between the trimmed V and J ends, which lost 6 bases and 6 bases, there was a span of 21 bases. The CDR3 runs 16 residues. The CDR3 sequence: CASSPSLLQGVQPQHF. The CDR3 DNA reads as TGTGCCAGCAGCCCCTCCTTGCTACAGGGCGTTCAGCCCCAGCATTTT.

This sequence joins TRBV6-6 and TRBJ2-7; D is undetermined. The V end was cut by 3 bases, the J end by 0 bases, with 9 bases between. This CDR3 spans 14 amino acids. Per the germline V gene, CDR1 is MNHNY and CDR2 is SVGAGI (reference sequence). The CDR3 DNA follows: TGTGCCAGCAGTTATTGGGAAAGCTCCTACGAGCAGTACTTC. It yields the protein CASSYWESSYEQYF.

The chain is built from TRBV30 and TRBJ2-1; 7 positions match TRBD1. Germline V lookup: CDR1 GTSNPN, CDR2 SVGIG (reference sequence). Trimming removed 4 bases from V and 4 bases from J; junction bases left unmatched: 10. This CDR3 region has 15 residues. CDR3 loop: CAWMGTEKDYNEQFF. DNA for the CDR3: TGTGCCTGGATGGGGACAGAGAAGGATTACAATGAGCAGTTCTTC. Looking up the rest from reference TRBV30 and TRBJ2-1 gives the full variable domain: SQTIHQWPATLVQPVGSPLSLECTVEGTSNPNLYWYRQAAGRGLQLLFYSVGIGQISSEVPQNLSASRPQDRQFILSSKKLLLSDSGFYLCAWMGTEKDYNEQFFGPGTRLTVL.

The V and J genes are TRBV6-1 and TRBJ2-5; 7 nucleotides match TRBD1. The V segment lost 0 bases and the J segment 4 bases; nucleotides outside the gene matches: 5. Germline CDR1 is MNHNS and CDR2 is SASEGT. The CDR3 has 15 amino acids. The CDR3 DNA sequence: TGTGCCAGCAGTGAAGCAGTGGCAGGGGGAGAGACCCAGTACTTC. It is translated as CASSEAVAGGETQYF.

The J gene is TRBJ2-5, the V gene TRBV5-1; no clear D gene. CDR3 length equals 15 residues. Between the trimmed V and J ends, which lost 0 bases and 0 bases, there was a span of 9 bases. The germline CDR1 and CDR2 sequences are SGHRS and YFSETQ. The CDR3 coding sequence is TGCGCCAGCAGCTTGGTTTTAACTAACCAAGAGACCCAGTACTTC. Protein sequence: CASSLVLTNQETQYF.

This clone was picked up one time. J is TRBJ2-3 and V is TRBV7-9; 8 nucleotides agree with TRBD2. CDR3 size: 12 residues. V was pared by 5 bases and J by 5 bases, with 0 bases of the junction left unmatched. Per germline, CDR1 SEHNR and CDR2 FQNEAQ (reference sequence). CDR3 coding DNA: TGTGCCAGCAGCGGGACTAGAGATACGCAGTATTTT. This sequence encodes CASSGTRDTQYF.

This chain links TRBV25-1 with TRBJ2-1, with D possibly TRBD2 on 6 matching bases. With 8 bases removed from V and 4 bases from J, the gap between germline ends came to 15 bases. The CDR3 has 14 residues. CDR1 and CDR2 from the germline V gene are MGHDK and SYGVNS. CDR3 DNA sequence: TGTGCCAGCTTTGGAGGGCCCTTTTACAATGAGCAGTTCTTC. It specifies CASFGGPFYNEQFF.

The chain links TRBV27 to TRBJ2-7; either TRBD1 or TRBD2 may supply D (6 bases each). Deletions cut 6 bases from V and 3 bases from J, with 24 bases between. There are 17 residues in the CDR3. CDR1 is MNHEY and CDR2 is SMNVEV in the germline V gene (reference sequence). As DNA, the CDR3 is TGTGCCAGCAGAACTGACATGGGGGGCCCTCGAAACTACGAGCAGTACTTC. Translated, it gives CASRTDMGGPRNYEQYF.

The V gene is TRBV19, the J gene TRBJ1-4; D not certain. V shed 8 bases and J shed 7 bases, with 17 bases lying between them. Germline lookup yields CDR1 LNHDA and CDR2 SQIVND (reference sequence). This CDR3 has 14 residues. The CDR3 loop reads CASGRDLSLEKLFF. Here the CDR3 DNA reads TGTGCCAGTGGCAGAGACCTCTCCCTTGAAAAACTGTTTTTT.

CDR3 in amino acids: CASSFNSGSLGGTYEQYF. The CDR3 nucleotides read TGTGCCAGCAGCTTCAACAGCGGGAGTCTTGGGGGGACCTACGAGCAGTACTTC. This chain links TRBV7-6 with TRBJ2-7; 8 bases line up with TRBD2. The CDR3 runs 18 residues. The V gene end was trimmed by 3 bases and the J gene end by 2 bases; junction bases not matched to a gene: 15. Germline-derived CDR1 and CDR2 are SGHVS and FNYEAQ.

CDR3 amino acids: CASTLLGYSNQPQHF. Here the CDR3 DNA reads TGTGCCAGCACCCTTCTAGGGTATAGCAATCAGCCCCAGCATTTT. The chain links TRBV7-9 to TRBJ1-5; the D is unclear. V dropped 7 bases and J dropped 0 bases, with 13 bases sitting between them. From germline, CDR1 is SEHNR and CDR2 FQNEAQ (reference sequence). This CDR3 is built from 15 residues. Looking up the rest from reference TRBV7-9 and TRBJ1-5 gives the full variable domain: DTGVSQNPRHKITKRGQNVTFRCDPISEHNRLYWYRQTLGQGPEFLTYFQNEAQLEKSRLLSDRFSAERPKGSFSTLEIQRTEQGDSAMYLCASTLLGYSNQPQHFGDGTRLSIL.

Concerning this clone itself: The junction and the germline gene differ at one end; a read error may be behind it. The chain employs TRBV6-5 and TRBJ2-1, with 12 bases fitting TRBD2. Germline-derived CDR1 and CDR2 are MNHEY and SVGAGI. The CDR3 totals 15 residues. The CDR3 DNA reads as TGTGCCAGTAGTTACGGACTAGCGGGATACAATGAGCAGTTCTTC. This translates into CASSYGLAGYNEQFF.